What follows describes a single TCR beta chain. TCRdb keeps only in-frame clones here, not all; method: immunoSEQ multiplex PCR. The table includes about 98,000 clones, 90% to 95% detected once. The sample belongs to a study of OX40 agonist ivuxolimab in advanced cancers. Across the whole study: Three patients, one with hepatocellular carcinoma and two with cutaneous melanoma, achieved partial responses.

Systemic immunosuppression or autoimmune disease history was grounds to exclude patients. Trimming pared 5 bases from V and 4 bases from J, leaving 12 bases between. Per the germline V gene, CDR1 is SGHRS and CDR2 is YFSETQ. The CDR3 extends over 14 amino acids. V gene TRBV5-1 combines with J gene TRBJ1-4, with a weak D call TRBD1 (5 bases). This sample comprised CD4+ or CD8+ T cells sorted from blood, obtained in a trial of the OX40 agonist ivuxolimab. This TCR came from an adult with an advanced solid tumor such as melanoma, head and neck, liver or kidney cancer. The CDR3 DNA is TGCGCCAGCAGAACCGGGACCGTTAATGAAAAACTGTTTTTT. This sequence encodes CASRTGTVNEKLFF.